This record covers a single T cell receptor beta chain. Antigen unknown. The CDR3 runs to 16 residues. Trimming removed 4 bases at V and 1 base at J, with 14 bases between. Germline lookup yields CDR1 KGHSH and CDR2 LQKENI. The sample belongs to a study of T cell repertoires in cytomegalovirus infection. About the study: Recently described HLA-C-restricted plus well-studied HLA-B-restricted CMV epitopes were used.

TCRdb called the reads again in MiXCR, with one record for every CDR3 protein. The sample gives 250,000 to 400,000 distinct CDR3 sequences, 25% of which show up once; 10% to 15% is in the top ten. General study results and limits: The cumulative frequency of public TCR beta families identified carriers of CMV plus the relevant HLA. The response measured ex vivo was dominated by TCR beta clonotypes (HLA-C-restricted and CMV-specific).

The receptor comes from a human donor in good health (CMV status not recorded). Some clones in this sample may be carry-over from other donors' samples. This material consisted of cultured PBMCs, taken from culture after CMV antigen stimulation. V is TRBV18 and J is TRBJ1-3; the D is unclear. The CDR3 bases are TGTGCCAGCTCACTACGGGCACTTCAATCTGGAAACACCATATATTTT. Its translation: CASSLRALQSGNTIYF.